The 6 T cell receptor beta chains below all came from one sample that was sequenced in a study of tumor-infiltrating lymphocytes in primary liver carcinoma. Synthesis of TCR beta cDNA was carried out from approximately 500 ng total RNA with a constant-region primer. A slightly modified ARM-PCR protocol with three nested multiplex PCR rounds produced these TCR beta libraries. Researchers ran the first two PCR rounds for roughly 10 cycles each with TRBV1-TRBV30 forward primers and a C-beta reverse primer. TCRdb redid the calling of the multiplex PCR reads with MiXCR, one entry per CDR3 protein. The table records approximately 110,000 distinct CDR3 sequences, roughly three fifths of them present only once. It was from roughly 20-30 mg of unsorted bulk tissue that RNA and DNA were co-extracted. Sequenced sample: liver tumor tissue from sampling region 3. Stated subset: tumor region T3, left-lateral pole. Receptor source: a woman aged 60-75 years with primary liver carcinoma and hepatitis B virus infection.

As for this clonotype: Just one base apart from a much larger clone, this may be a read error. V is TRBV10-1 and J is TRBJ2-1; D is perhaps TRBD1 (5 bases). This CDR3 has 13 amino acids. The V gene lost 5 bases and the J gene lost 10 bases, with 15 bases spanning the gap. Germline lookup yields CDR1 WNHNN and CDR2 SYGVQD (reference sequence). As DNA, the CDR3 is TGCGCCAGCAGTTTTAACAGGCTGGGAGAGCAGTTCTTC. Translated, it gives CASSFNRLGEQFF.

A note on this clonotype: The junction shows a germline mismatch at one end, possibly a read error. The J gene is TRBJ2-5, the V gene TRBV25-1; D is unresolved. This CDR3 comprises 13 residues. Germline V gives CDR1 MGHDK, CDR2 SYGVNS. The CDR3 here is CASSVYLRETQYF. The CDR3, as DNA: TGTGCCAGTAGTGTATATCTGAGAGAGACCCAGTACTTC.

Comment on this clonotype: It may be a read error: a sequence one base away is much more abundant. The chain joins TRBV7-9 to TRBJ2-7; TRBD2 agrees at 7 bases. Per germline, CDR1 SEHNR and CDR2 FQNEAQ (reference sequence). This CDR3 region has 16 residues. CDR3 coding DNA: TGTGCCAGCTGCTTAGTCCAGGGCCGGGACTACTACGAGCAGTACTTC. Translated: CASCLVQGRDYYEQYF.

Notes on this clonotype: The junction does not match germline at one end; this may be a read error. The chain combines TRBV11-2 with TRBJ2-2, with 11 bases lining up with TRBD2. The CDR3 runs 16 residues. Per the germline V gene, CDR1 is SGHAT and CDR2 is FQNNGV. The CDR3: CTSSSGLAEYTGKLFF. For the CDR3, the DNA is TGTACCAGCAGCTCGGGACTAGCGGAGTACACCGGGAAGCTGTTTTTT.

This clonotype has a handful of counts. This chain uses TRBV11-2 with TRBJ1-2, with 7 bases aligning to TRBD1. The CDR3 sequence is 16 residues long. From germline, CDR1 is SGHAT and CDR2 FQNNGV. CDR3 coding DNA: TGTGTTAGCAGCCGAACCGAGCCAGGGGGGAACTATGGCTACACCTTC. It is translated as CVSSRTEPGGNYGYTF.

On this clonotype itself: One end of the junction fails to match germline, which may point to a read error. The chain links TRBV7-8 to TRBJ2-2, with D possibly being TRBD1 (6 bases). The CDR3 totals 14 residues. Germline-derived CDR1 and CDR2 are SGHVS and FQNEAQ. CDR3 bases: TGTGCCAGGAGCTTAGTTTCAGGGGCCGGGGAGCTGTTTTTT. This sequence encodes CARSLVSGAGELFF.